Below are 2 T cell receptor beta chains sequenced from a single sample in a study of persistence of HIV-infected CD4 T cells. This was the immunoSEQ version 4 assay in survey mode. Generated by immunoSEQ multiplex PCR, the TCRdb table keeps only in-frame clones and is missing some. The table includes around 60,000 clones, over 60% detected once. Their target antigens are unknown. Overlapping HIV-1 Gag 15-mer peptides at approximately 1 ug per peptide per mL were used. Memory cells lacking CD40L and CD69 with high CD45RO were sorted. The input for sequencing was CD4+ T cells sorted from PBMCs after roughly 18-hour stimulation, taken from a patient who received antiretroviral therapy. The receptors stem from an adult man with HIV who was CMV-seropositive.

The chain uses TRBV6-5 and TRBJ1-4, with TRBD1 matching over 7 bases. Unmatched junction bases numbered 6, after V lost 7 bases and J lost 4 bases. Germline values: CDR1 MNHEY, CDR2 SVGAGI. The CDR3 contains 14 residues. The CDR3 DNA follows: TGTGCCAGCAATATGGACAGGCTTAATGAAAAACTGTTTTTT. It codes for CASNMDRLNEKLFF.

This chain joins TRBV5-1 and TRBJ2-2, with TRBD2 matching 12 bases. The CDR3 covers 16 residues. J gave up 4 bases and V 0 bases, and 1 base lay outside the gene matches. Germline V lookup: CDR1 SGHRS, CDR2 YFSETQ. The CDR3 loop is CASSLGGLAGTGELFF. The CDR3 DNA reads TGCGCCAGCAGCTTGGGGGGACTAGCGGGCACCGGGGAGCTGTTTTTT. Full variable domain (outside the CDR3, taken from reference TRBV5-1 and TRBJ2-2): KAGVTQTPRYLIKTRGQQVTLSCSPISGHRSVSWYQQTPGQGLQFLFEYFSETQRNKGNFPGRFSGRQFSNSRSEMNVSTLELGDSALYLCASSLGGLAGTGELFFGEGSRLTVL.